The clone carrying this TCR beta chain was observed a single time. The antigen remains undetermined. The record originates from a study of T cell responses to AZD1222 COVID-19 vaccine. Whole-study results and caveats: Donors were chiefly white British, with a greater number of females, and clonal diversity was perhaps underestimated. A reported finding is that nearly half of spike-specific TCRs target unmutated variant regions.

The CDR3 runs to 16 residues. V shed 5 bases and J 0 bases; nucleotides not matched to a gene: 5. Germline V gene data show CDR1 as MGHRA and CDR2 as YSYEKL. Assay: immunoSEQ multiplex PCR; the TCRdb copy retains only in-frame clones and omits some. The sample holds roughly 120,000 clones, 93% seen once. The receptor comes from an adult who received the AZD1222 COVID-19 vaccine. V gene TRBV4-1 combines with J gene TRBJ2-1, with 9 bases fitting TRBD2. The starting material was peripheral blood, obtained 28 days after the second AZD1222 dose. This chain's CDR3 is CASSSLAGRSYNEQFF. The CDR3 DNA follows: TGCGCCAGCAGCTCTCTAGCGGGACGCTCCTACAATGAGCAGTTCTTC.